These T cell receptor beta chains were read from a single sample in a study of T cells after yellow fever vaccination. TCRdb fed the 5' RACE reads into MiXCR, producing one record per CDR3 protein. The table has about 210,000 distinct CDR3 sequences, under 3.5% seen once. The sequences come from CD4+ T cells sorted from PBMCs, collected 10 days after the yellow fever booster vaccination. These receptor sequences come from a man aged 18-30 years who received the YFV17D yellow fever vaccine. The conserved cysteine and the conserved F or W are not part of the CDR3 here.

v_gene	j_gene	CDR3aa
TRBV6-6	TRBJ2-2	ASTASPTGELF
TRBV9	TRBJ1-2	ASSVGPTWQGDYGYT
TRBV10-3	TRBJ2-7	AISPGQRKTYEQY
TRBV20-1	TRBJ2-5	SARGSGGLAGVEWKTQY
TRBV2	TRBJ1-4	ASNGQGAEKLF
TRBV7-2	TRBJ2-7	ASSLIGDYEQY
TRBV7-9	TRBJ1-6	ASSLARDRYSPLH
TRBV7-6	TRBJ1-1	ATSQEANTEAF
TRBV12-3/TRBV12-4	TRBJ1-5	ASTQGRAGQPQH
TRBV6-6	TRBJ2-3	ASNLPGTDTQY
TRBV10-3	TRBJ2-4	AISEVVNIQY
TRBV4-3	TRBJ1-6	AASRDRASPLH
TRBV7-6	TRBJ1-2	ASSLMGPGQGYGYT
TRBV6-1	TRBJ2-1	ASTGRGFIQAEQF
TRBV5-4	TRBJ1-1	ASSFPPGVDTEAF
TRBV6-5	TRBJ2-3	ASSYSIGAVDTDTQY
TRBV10-3	TRBJ2-7	ASRDSYEQY
TRBV15	TRBJ2-5	ATSRVAGTKETQY
TRBV27	TRBJ2-7	ACQQQQGDEQY
TRBV11-2	TRBJ1-2	ASSSYDYGYT
TRBV7-2	TRBJ2-7	ASSFGREGYEQY
TRBV5-5	TRBJ1-2	ASSLTGGESGYT
TRBV7-2	TRBJ2-3	ASSLVGGLAGTDTQY
TRBV5-4	TRBJ2-3	ASSPQYGGDTQY
TRBV7-2	TRBJ2-1	ASSLTPRTEQF
TRBV19	TRBJ2-3	ASSPTTFGTDTQY
TRBV5-1	TRBJ2-2	ASSLGDRAAGELF
TRBV15	TRBJ2-5	ATSRGRALQETQY
TRBV29-1	TRBJ1-1	SVADRELTEAF
TRBV3-1	TRBJ1-1	ASSSMNTEAF
TRBV25-1	TRBJ1-3	ASSEASGPWDTIY
TRBV20-1	TRBJ2-1	SATAGGSSYNEQF
TRBV29-1	TRBJ1-1	SAYRGYEAF
TRBV5-1	TRBJ2-7	ASSLGDTHSYEQY
TRBV7-2	TRBJ2-1	ASSATRDNEQF
TRBV5-5	TRBJ1-4	ASRGGATNEKLF
TRBV20-1	TRBJ2-7	SARRGSGRSYEQY